This T cell receptor (beta chain) was obtained from a study of blood T cell repertoires in COVID-19. Germline CDR1 and CDR2: MDHEN and SYDVKM. The CDR3 length is 18 residues. Trimming at V came to 6 bases and at J to 5 bases, leaving 17 bases not matched to a gene. This table comes from immunoSEQ multiplex PCR, and its TCRdb copy is limited to in-frame clones, with some not included. The data contain about 170,000 clones, around four fifths of them singletons. The chain employs TRBV28 and TRBJ1-5, with 9 nucleotides matching TRBD1. The source is a woman between 45 and 65 years old who had recovered from COVID-19. Sequenced material: PBMCs or T cells enriched from blood (not recorded which). The CDR3 spells CASRNRDRVLVGYQPQHF. CDR3 nucleotides: TGTGCCAGCAGAAACCGGGACAGGGTGTTGGTAGGATATCAGCCCCAGCATTTT.